This TCR beta chain originates from a study of persistence of HIV-infected CD4 T cells. Whole-study findings and limits: CMV- and Gag-responding cells had lower TCRbeta richness than CD3/CD28-responding cells.

The immunoSEQ assay was version 4, run in survey mode. Each sample used up to 1 ug genomic DNA diluted to around 9.3 ng/uL. Profiling relied on immunoSEQ multiplex PCR, and the TCRdb table lists in-frame clones only, not all of them. The sample lists nearly 20,000 clones; about 60% were seen once. Regarding this clone: Its specificity is not known.

Overlapping HIV-1 Gag 15-mer peptides at approximately 0.96 ug per peptide per mL were used. Sorting of responding CD4+ T cells relied on upregulated CD40 ligand together with CD69. In germline, CDR1 is SEHNR, CDR2 FQNEAQ (reference sequence). With V trimmed by 4 bases and J by 8 bases, 5 bases remained unmatched. CDR3 length: 13 amino acids. The TCR sequence derives from an adult woman with HIV who was CMV-seropositive. J is TRBJ1-2 and V is TRBV7-9; 9 nucleotides match TRBD1. The material was CD4+ T cells sorted from PBMCs after roughly 19-hour stimulation, obtained from a patient who received antiretroviral therapy. DNA of the CDR3: TGTGCCAGCAGCTACCCGACAGGGGGAGGCTACACCTTC. It yields the protein CASSYPTGGGYTF. The full variable domain, with the rest looked up from reference TRBV7-9 and TRBJ1-2, is DTGVSQNPRHKITKRGQNVTFRCDPISEHNRLYWYRQTLGQGPEFLTYFQNEAQLEKSRLLSDRFSAERPKGSFSTLEIQRTEQGDSAMYLCASSYPTGGGYTFGSGTRLTVV.